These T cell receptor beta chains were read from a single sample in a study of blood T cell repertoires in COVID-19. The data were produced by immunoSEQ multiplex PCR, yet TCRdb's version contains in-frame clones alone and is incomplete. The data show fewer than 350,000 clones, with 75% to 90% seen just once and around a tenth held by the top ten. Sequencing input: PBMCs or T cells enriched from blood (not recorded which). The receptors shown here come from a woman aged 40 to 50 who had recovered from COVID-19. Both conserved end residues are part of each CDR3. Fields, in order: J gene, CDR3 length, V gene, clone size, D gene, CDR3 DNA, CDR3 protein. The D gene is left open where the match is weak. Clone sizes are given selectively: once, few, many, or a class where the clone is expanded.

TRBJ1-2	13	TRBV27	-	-	TGTGCCAGCAAGAACACCGGGACTTATGGCTACACCTTC	CASKNTGTYGYTF
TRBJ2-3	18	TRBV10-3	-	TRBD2	TGTGCCATCAGTGAGGCTAGCGGGGGGCCCACCAACACAGATACGCAGTATTTT	CAISEASGGPTNTDTQYF
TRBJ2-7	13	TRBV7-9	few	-	TGTGCCAGCAGCCCCACAGGGTCCTACGAGCAGTACTTC	CASSPTGSYEQYF
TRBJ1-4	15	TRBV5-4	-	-	TGTGCCAGCAGCCCAGGGCAGGGCTTTAATGAAAAACTGTTTTTT	CASSPGQGFNEKLFF
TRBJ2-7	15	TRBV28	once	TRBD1	TGTGCCAGCAGTACTCCGACAGGGGCCTACTACGAGCAGTACTTC	CASSTPTGAYYEQYF
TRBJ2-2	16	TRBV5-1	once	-	TGCGCCAGCAGCCCGGGACTCCTTAGTGGAACCGGGGAGCTGTTTTTT	CASSPGLLSGTGELFF
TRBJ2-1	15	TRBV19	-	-	TGTGCCAGTAGTATAGACAGGGGTACCTACAATGAGCAGTTCTTC	CASSIDRGTYNEQFF
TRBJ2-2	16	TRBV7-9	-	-	TGTGCCAGCAGCTTACTGGACAGCCCAAATACCGGGGAGCTGTTTTTT	CASSLLDSPNTGELFF
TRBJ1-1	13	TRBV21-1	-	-	TGTGCCAGCAGGCCAGGGAAGAGCACTGAAGCTTTCTTT	CASRPGKSTEAFF
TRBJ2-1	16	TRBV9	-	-	TGTGCCAGCAGCGTAGTGCCGGGAAGTCCCTACAATGAGCAGTTCTTC	CASSVVPGSPYNEQFF
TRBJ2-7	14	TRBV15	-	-	TGTGCCACCAGCAGAGATCTAGCATCTGGAGAGCAGTACTTC	CATSRDLASGEQYF
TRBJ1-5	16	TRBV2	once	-	TGTGCCAGCAGGTCAGGGACTTGGACCAGCAATCAGCCCCAGCATTTT	CASRSGTWTSNQPQHF
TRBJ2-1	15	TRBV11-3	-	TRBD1	TGTGCCAGCAGCCCCGGACAGGGGTACGGTAATGAGCAGTTCTTC	CASSPGQGYGNEQFF
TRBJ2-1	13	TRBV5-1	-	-	TGCGCCAGCAGCTCGCCGACATACAATGAGCAGTTCTTC	CASSSPTYNEQFF
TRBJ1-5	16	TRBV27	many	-	TGTGCCAGCAGTTTACCGTTCTGGGGCCCGATGAAGCGCCAGCATTTT	CASSLPFWGPMKRQHF